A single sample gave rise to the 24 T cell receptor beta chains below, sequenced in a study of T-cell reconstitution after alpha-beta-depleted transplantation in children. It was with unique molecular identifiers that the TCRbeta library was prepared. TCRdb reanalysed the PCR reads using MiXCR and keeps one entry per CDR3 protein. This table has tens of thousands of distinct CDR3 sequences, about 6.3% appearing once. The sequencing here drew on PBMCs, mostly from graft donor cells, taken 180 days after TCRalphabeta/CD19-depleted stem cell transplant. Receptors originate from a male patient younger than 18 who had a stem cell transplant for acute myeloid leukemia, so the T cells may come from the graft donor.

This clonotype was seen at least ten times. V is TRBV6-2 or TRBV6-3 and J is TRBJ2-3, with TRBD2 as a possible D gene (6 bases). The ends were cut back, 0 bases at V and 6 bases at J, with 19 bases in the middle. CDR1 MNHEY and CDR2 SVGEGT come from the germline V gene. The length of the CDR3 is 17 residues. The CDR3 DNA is TGTGCCAGCAGTTACTCTAGGAGGGTTCTTATTCCGGATACGCAGTATTTT. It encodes CASSYSRRVLIPDTQYF.

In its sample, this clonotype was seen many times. The DNA of the CDR3 is TGTGCCAGCGGGGCGAGCTCCTACGAGCAGTACTTC. Translation gives CASGASSYEQYF. The V gene is TRBV7-9, the J gene TRBJ2-7, with a weak D call TRBD1 (5 bases). The CDR3 has 12 residues. Trimming took 8 bases from V and 0 from J, leaving 8 bases between them. CDR1 is SEHNR and CDR2 is FQNEAQ in the germline V gene (reference sequence).

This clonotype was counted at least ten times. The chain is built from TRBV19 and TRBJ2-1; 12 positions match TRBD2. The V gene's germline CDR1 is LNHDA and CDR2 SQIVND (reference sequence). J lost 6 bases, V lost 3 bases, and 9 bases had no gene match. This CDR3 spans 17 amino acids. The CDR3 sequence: CASSIIPGTSGSNEQFF. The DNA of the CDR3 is TGTGCCAGTAGTATCATCCCCGGGACTAGCGGGTCCAATGAGCAGTTCTTC.

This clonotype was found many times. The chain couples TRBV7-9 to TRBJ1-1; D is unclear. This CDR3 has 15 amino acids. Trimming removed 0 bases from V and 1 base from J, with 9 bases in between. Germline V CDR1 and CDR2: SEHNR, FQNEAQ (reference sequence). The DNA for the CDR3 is TGTGCCAGCAGCTTAGCGGCAGTCTCGAACACTGAAGCTTTCTTT. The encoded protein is CASSLAAVSNTEAFF.

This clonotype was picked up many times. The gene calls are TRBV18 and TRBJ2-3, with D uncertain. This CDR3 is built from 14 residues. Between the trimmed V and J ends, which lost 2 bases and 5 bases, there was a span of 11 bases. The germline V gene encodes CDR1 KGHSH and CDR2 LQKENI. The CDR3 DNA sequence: TGTGCCAGCTCACCAAATCTATGGGGAGATACGCAGTATTTT. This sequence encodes CASSPNLWGDTQYF. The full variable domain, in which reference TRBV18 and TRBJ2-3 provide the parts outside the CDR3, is NAGVMQNPRHLVRRRGQEARLRCSPMKGHSHVYWYRQLPEEGLKFMVYLQKENIIDESGMPKERFSAEFPKEGPSILRIQQVVRGDSAAYFCASSPNLWGDTQYFGPGTRLTVL.

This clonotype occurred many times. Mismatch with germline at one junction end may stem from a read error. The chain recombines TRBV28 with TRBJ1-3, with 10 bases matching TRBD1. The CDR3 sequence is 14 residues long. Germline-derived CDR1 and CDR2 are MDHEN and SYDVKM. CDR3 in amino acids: CASRAGTGAETPLF. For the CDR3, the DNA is TGTGCCAGCAGGGCCGGGACAGGGGCGGAAACACCCCTTTTT.

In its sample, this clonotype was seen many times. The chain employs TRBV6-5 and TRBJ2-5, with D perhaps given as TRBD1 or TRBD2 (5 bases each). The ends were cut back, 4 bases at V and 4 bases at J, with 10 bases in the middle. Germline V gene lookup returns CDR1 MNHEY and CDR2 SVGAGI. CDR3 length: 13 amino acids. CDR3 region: CASSWDRAETQYF. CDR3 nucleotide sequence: TGTGCCAGCAGTTGGGACCGTGCAGAGACCCAGTACTTC.

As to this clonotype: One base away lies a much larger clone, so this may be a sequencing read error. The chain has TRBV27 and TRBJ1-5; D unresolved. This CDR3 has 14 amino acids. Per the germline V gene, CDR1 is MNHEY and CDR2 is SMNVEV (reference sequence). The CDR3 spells CASRLLGGGQPRHF. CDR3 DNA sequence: TGTGCCAGCAGACTCCTCGGCGGTGGGCAGCCCCGGCATTTT.

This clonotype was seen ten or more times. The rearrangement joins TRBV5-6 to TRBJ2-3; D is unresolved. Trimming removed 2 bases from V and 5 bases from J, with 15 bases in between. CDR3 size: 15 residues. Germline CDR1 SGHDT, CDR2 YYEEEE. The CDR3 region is CASSFQEIPGDTQYF. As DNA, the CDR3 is TGTGCCAGCAGCTTTCAGGAAATTCCTGGAGATACGCAGTATTTT.

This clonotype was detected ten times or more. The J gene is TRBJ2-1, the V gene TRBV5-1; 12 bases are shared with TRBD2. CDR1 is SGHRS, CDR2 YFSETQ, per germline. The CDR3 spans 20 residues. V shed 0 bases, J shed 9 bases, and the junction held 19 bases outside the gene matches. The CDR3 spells CASSLAGASGGAPHGGEQFF. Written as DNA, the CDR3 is TGCGCCAGCAGCTTGGCCGGGGCTAGCGGGGGGGCTCCTCATGGGGGTGAGCAGTTCTTC. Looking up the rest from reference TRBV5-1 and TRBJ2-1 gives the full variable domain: KAGVTQTPRYLIKTRGQQVTLSCSPISGHRSVSWYQQTPGQGLQFLFEYFSETQRNKGNFPGRFSGRQFSNSRSEMNVSTLELGDSALYLCASSLAGASGGAPHGGEQFFGPGTRLTVL.

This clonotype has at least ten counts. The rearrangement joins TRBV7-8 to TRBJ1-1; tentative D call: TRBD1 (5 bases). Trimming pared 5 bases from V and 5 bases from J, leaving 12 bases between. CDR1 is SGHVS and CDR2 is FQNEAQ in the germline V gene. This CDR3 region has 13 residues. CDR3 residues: CASSILEGTEAFF. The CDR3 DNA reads TGTGCCAGCAGCATACTAGAGGGGACTGAAGCTTTCTTT.

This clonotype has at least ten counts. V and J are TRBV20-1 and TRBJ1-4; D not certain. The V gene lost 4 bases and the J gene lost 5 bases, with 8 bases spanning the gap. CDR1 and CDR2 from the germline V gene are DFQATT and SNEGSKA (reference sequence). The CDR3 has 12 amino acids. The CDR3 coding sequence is TGCAGTGCTAATACAGTAAATGAAAAACTGTTTTTT. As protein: CSANTVNEKLFF.

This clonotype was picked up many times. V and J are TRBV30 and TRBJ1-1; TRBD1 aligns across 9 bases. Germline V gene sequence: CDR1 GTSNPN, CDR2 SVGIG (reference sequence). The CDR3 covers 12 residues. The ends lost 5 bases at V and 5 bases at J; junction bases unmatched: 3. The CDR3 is CAWDRGWTEAFF. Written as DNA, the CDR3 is TGTGCCTGGGACAGGGGGTGGACTGAAGCTTTCTTT.

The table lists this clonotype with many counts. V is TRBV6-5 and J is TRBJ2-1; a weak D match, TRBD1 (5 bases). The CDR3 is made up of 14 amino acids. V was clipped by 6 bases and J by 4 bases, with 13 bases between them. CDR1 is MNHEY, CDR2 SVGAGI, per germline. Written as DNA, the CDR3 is TGTGCCAGCAGATCCCTCGACAGATACAATGAGCAGTTCTTC. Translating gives CASRSLDRYNEQFF.

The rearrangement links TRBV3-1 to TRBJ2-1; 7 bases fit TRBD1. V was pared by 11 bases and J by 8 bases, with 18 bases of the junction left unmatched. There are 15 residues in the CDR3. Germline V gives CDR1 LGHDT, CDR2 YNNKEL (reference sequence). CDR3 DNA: TGTGCCTCCTGCCCCCAGTCACAGGGGAAAGATGAGCAGTTCTTC. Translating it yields CASCPQSQGKDEQFF.

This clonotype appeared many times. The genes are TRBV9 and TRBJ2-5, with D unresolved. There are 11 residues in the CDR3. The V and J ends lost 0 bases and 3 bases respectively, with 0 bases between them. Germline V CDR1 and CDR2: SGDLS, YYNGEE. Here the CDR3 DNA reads TGTGCCAGCAGCGTAGAAGAGACCCAGTACTTC. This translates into CASSVEETQYF.

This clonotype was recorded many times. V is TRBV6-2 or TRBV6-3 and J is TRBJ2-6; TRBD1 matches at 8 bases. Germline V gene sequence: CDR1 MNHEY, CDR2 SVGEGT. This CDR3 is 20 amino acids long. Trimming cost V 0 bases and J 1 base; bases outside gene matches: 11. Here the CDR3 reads CASSYSGQAFSSSGANVLTF. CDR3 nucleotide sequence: TGTGCCAGCAGTTACTCGGGACAGGCGTTCTCCTCTTCTGGGGCCAACGTCCTGACTTTC.

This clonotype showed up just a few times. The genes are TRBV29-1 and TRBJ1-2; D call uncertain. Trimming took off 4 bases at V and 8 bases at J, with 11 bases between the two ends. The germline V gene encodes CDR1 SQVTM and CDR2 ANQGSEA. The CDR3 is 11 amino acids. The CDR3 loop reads CSVGVEGGYTF. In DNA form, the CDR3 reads TGCAGCGTTGGAGTCGAAGGGGGCTACACCTTC.

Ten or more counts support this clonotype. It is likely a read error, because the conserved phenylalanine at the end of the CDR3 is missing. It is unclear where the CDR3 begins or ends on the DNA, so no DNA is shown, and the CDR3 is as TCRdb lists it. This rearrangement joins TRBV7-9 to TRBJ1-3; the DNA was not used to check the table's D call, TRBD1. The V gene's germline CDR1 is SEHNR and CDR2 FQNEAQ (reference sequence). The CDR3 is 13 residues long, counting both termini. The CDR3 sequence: CASSLKNQNTWTA.

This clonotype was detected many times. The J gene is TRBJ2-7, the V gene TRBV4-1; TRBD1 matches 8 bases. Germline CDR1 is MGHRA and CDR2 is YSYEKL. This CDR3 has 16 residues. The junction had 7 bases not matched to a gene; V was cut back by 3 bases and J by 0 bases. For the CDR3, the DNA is TGCGCCAGCAGCCACTCTGGACAGGGAGGCTCCTACGAGCAGTACGTC. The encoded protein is CASSHSGQGGSYEQYV.

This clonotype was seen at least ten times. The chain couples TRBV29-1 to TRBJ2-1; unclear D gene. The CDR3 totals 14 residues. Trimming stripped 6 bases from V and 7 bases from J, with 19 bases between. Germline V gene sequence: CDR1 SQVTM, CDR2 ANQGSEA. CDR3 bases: TGCAGCGTCGACCCGGGCTGGGGAAGGAATGAGCAGTTCTTC. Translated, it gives CSVDPGWGRNEQFF.

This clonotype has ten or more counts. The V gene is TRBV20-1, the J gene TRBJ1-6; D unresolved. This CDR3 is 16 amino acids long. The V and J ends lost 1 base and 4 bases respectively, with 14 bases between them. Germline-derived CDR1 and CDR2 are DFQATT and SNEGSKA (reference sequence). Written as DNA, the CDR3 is TGCAGTGCTAGAGGCATCCTAGGGATATATAATTCACCCCTCCACTTT. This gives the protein CSARGILGIYNSPLHF.

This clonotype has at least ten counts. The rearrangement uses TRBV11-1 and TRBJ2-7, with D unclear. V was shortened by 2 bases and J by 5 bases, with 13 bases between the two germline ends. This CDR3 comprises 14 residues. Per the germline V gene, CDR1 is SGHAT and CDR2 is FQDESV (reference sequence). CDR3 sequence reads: CASSLKGSLHEQYF. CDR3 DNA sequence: TGTGCCAGCAGCTTAAAAGGGTCATTGCACGAGCAGTACTTC.

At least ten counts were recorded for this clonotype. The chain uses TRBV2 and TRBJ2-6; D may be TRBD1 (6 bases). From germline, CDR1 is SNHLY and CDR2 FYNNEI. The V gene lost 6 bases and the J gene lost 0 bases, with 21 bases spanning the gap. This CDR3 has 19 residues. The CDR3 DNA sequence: TGTGCCAGCAGGAACTTTGGCAGGGGAAAAATCTCTGGGGCCAACGTCCTGACTTTC. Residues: CASRNFGRGKISGANVLTF.